The 13 T cell receptor beta chains listed next were all sequenced from one sample in a study of T cell repertoires in ileal Crohn's disease. Repertoires were generated with immunoSEQ multiplex PCR, while TCRdb's copy carries only in-frame clones and drops some. Of more than 11,000 clones listed, roughly 80% are singletons. Time point defined: inflamed ileum from the surgical specimen. Sample: ileal tissue. The origin of the receptors is an adult with Crohn's disease.

The genes are TRBV11-2 and TRBJ2-1; TRBD1 is a possible D gene (6 bases). This CDR3 has 15 residues. The V end lost 1 base, the J end lost 4 bases, and 11 bases lay between the germline ends. Germline V lookup: CDR1 SGHAT, CDR2 FQNNGV. The CDR3 nucleotides are TGTGCCAGCAGCTTAGTACGGGACACATACAATGAGCAGTTCTTC. Translating it yields CASSLVRDTYNEQFF.

The chain joins TRBV19 to TRBJ1-3; D is undetermined. Germline CDR1 and CDR2: LNHDA and SQIVND (reference sequence). CDR3 length: 15 residues. The V end lost 5 bases, the J end lost 0 bases, and 11 bases lay between the germline ends. The CDR3 reads CASSWLGTSGNTIYF. The CDR3 coding sequence is TGTGCCAGTAGTTGGCTGGGAACCTCTGGAAACACCATATATTTT.

The J gene is TRBJ1-4, the V gene TRBV30, with D tentatively TRBD1 (6 bases). Trimming removed 3 bases from V and 5 bases from J, with 13 bases in between. The CDR3 has 14 amino acids. Germline assignment: CDR1 GTSNPN and CDR2 SVGIG (reference sequence). Here the CDR3 DNA reads TGTGCCTGGAGGGGGGTCCAGGGGAATGAAAAACTGTTTTTT. Amino acid sequence: CAWRGVQGNEKLFF.

This clone appeared once. The CDR3 region is CASSFDWAGAYEQYF. The CDR3 nucleotides read TGTGCCAGCAGCTTCGACTGGGCAGGTGCCTACGAGCAGTACTTC. This chain joins TRBV5-5 and TRBJ2-7, with D uncertain. The CDR3 sequence is 15 residues long. Germline CDR1 and CDR2: SGHKS and YYEKEE (reference sequence). V lost 2 bases and J 2 bases, leaving 14 bases between the germline ends.

The chain combines TRBV10-3 with TRBJ2-1, with 7 positions matching TRBD1. Germline V gene data show CDR1 as ENHRY and CDR2 as SYGVKD. The ends lost 0 bases at V and 5 bases at J; junction bases unmatched: 7. The CDR3 runs to 16 residues. The DNA for the CDR3 is TGTGCCATCAGTGAGTCTACGACAGGGCATAACAATGAGCAGTTCTTC. Translated, it gives CAISESTTGHNNEQFF.

The chain carries TRBV28 and TRBJ1-5; maybe TRBD1 (5 bases). V was trimmed by 1 base and J by 2 bases, leaving 18 bases between them. The germline gives CDR1 MDHEN, CDR2 SYDVKM. This CDR3 has 18 residues. CDR3 DNA: TGTGCCAGCAGTTTATCGAGAAACAGGAATGGCGGCAATCAGCCCCAGCATTTT. The encoded protein is CASSLSRNRNGGNQPQHF.

A few counts support this clone. The gene calls are TRBV7-2 and TRBJ1-4, with D possibly being TRBD1 (5 bases). V was shortened by 7 bases and J by 6 bases, with 15 bases between the two germline ends. The CDR3 is made up of 14 amino acids. Germline CDR1 reads SGHTA; CDR2 reads FQGNSA. The CDR3 here is CASTPGGGDEKLFF. CDR3 nucleotides: TGTGCCAGCACTCCCGGCGGGGGGGATGAAAAACTGTTTTTT.

The chain has TRBV7-6 and TRBJ2-7; 8 nucleotides align to TRBD2. Losses at the gene ends were 5 bases for V and 5 bases for J; bases not matched to a gene: 11. The length of the CDR3 is 15 residues. CDR1 is SGHVS, CDR2 FNYEAQ, per germline. CDR3 sequence (DNA): TGTGCCAGCAGCCCAACCGGGACTAGAGTTGACGAGCAGTACTTC. Translating gives CASSPTGTRVDEQYF.

This clone occurred a few times. The CDR3 nucleotides are TGTGCCAGCAGCCACCCAGGTACGGGCACTGAAGCTTTCTTT. Protein: CASSHPGTGTEAFF. The V call is TRBV7-9, the J call TRBJ1-1, with no clear D. The CDR3 is 14 amino acids. CDR1 SEHNR and CDR2 FQNEAQ come from the germline V gene (reference sequence). V lost 5 bases to trimming and J lost 4 bases, with 14 bases between them.

The chain recombines TRBV29-1 with TRBJ2-7; D is perhaps TRBD1 or TRBD2 (5 bases each). Trimming took off 4 bases at V and 0 bases at J, with 7 bases between the two ends. The CDR3 spans 12 residues. Germline lookup yields CDR1 SQVTM and CDR2 ANQGSEA. DNA for the CDR3: TGCAGCGTTGCAGGGAGCTCCTACGAGCAGTACTTC. Translating it yields CSVAGSSYEQYF.

V is TRBV7-9 and J is TRBJ2-2; D possibly matches TRBD1 or TRBD2 (5 bases each). Germline V gene data show CDR1 as SEHNR and CDR2 as FQNEAQ (reference sequence). The CDR3 has 12 amino acids. V was pared by 6 bases and J by 8 bases, with 10 bases between. The CDR3: CASSPREGELFF. In DNA, the CDR3 is TGTGCCAGCAGTCCCAGGGAGGGGGAGCTGTTTTTT.

The table lists this clone with a few counts. The chain recombines TRBV11-2 with TRBJ2-5, with D possibly being TRBD2 (7 bases). The CDR3 contains 14 residues. The V end lost 6 bases, the J end lost 4 bases, and 15 bases lay between the germline ends. Per germline, CDR1 SGHAT and CDR2 FQNNGV. The CDR3 is CASSWGGAGETQYF. The CDR3 DNA sequence: TGTGCCAGCAGTTGGGGGGGGGCCGGAGAGACCCAGTACTTC.

In its sample, this clone was seen a few times. The rearrangement joins TRBV27 to TRBJ2-7, with 10 bases identical to TRBD1. With V trimmed by 5 bases and J by 0 bases, 7 bases remained unmatched. Germline V gene lookup returns CDR1 MNHEY and CDR2 SMNVEV (reference sequence). The CDR3 runs 16 residues. DNA for the CDR3: TGTGCCAGCAGTCCCGGGACAGGGGCGAGCTCCTACGAGCAGTACTTC. Amino acids: CASSPGTGASSYEQYF.